Reported below is one T cell receptor (beta chain). The target antigen is unknown. Use of 60 Vbeta and 13 Jbeta primers characterized the PCR. Only in-frame clones appear in the TCRdb table, and some are missing; sequencing was by immunoSEQ multiplex PCR. The data contain about 180,000 clones, around 82% of them singletons. This entry is derived from a study of cytomegalovirus exposure and HLA in healthy donors. For the study at large: Earlier findings included 117 million unique TCR beta sequences obtained from approximately 170 million T cells.

Study outcomes and limitations: Earlier analysis looked at TCR beta V segments, and most were productive about 87% or about 30% of the time. Among TCR beta chains, those listed as cytomegalovirus-associated numbered around 180. Beyond CMV serostatus, there was no information to go on about immune exposure.

There are 14 residues in the CDR3. CDR1 is SEHNR and CDR2 is FQNEAQ in the germline V gene (reference sequence). V was cut by 5 bases and J by 3 bases, with 13 bases left in between. This sequence originates from a boy aged 2-9 years in good health and CMV-seronegative. Sequencing was done on a sample of PBMCs. The chain uses TRBV7-9 and TRBJ1-2; weak D call: TRBD1 (5 bases). The CDR3 spells CASSQQRGDYGYTF. CDR3 bases: TGTGCCAGCAGCCAACAGCGGGGGGACTATGGCTACACCTTC.